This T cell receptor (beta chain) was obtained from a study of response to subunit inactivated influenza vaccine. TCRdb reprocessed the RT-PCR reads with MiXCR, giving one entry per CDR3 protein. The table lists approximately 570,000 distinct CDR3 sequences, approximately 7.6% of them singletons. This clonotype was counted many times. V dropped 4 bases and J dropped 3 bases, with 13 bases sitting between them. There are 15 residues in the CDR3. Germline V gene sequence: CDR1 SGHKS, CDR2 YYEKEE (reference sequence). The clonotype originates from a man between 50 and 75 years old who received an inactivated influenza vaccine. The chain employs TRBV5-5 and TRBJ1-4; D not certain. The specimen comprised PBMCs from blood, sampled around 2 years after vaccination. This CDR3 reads CASSPQVASNEKLFF. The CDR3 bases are TGTGCCAGCAGCCCCCAGGTGGCCTCTAATGAAAAACTGTTTTTT.